This T cell receptor (beta chain) was obtained from a study of cytomegalovirus exposure and HLA in healthy donors. This CDR3 is 14 amino acids long. CDR1 is MDHEN and CDR2 is SYDVKM in the germline V gene. The J segment lost 6 bases and the V segment lost 4 bases, leaving 6 bases of the junction unmatched. Study-wide results and limits: One variant, a missense change in DCLRE1C, was linked in a later analysis to TCR beta V- and J-gene trimming.

PCR used 60 Vbeta primers and 13 Jbeta primers. The repertoire was sequenced with immunoSEQ multiplex PCR; TCRdb's copy has only in-frame clones and lacks some. The sample records 150,000 to 200,000 clones, more than 65% being singletons. For this clone: Its antigen is as yet unknown.

This TCR was recovered from a young man in good health and CMV-seropositive. The genes are TRBV28 and TRBJ1-1, with 9 bases aligning to TRBD1. The sequencing sample was made of PBMCs. CDR3 in amino acids: CASSSGTGSSEAFF. Here the CDR3 DNA reads TGTGCCAGCAGTTCCGGGACAGGGTCTTCTGAAGCTTTCTTT.